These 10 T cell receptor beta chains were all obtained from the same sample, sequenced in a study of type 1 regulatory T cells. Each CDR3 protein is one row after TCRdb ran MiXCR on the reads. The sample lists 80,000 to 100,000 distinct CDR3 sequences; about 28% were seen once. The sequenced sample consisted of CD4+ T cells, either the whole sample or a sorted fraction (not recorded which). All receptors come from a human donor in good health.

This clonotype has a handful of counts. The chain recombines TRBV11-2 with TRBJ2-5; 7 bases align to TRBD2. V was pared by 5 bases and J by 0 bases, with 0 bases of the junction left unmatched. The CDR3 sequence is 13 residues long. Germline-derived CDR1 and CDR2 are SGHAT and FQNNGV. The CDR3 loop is CASSSGNQETQYF. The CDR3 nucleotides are TGTGCCAGCAGCAGCGGGAACCAAGAGACCCAGTACTTC.

CDR3 sequence reads: CASSLGLAGVGETQYF. CDR3 nucleotides: TGCGCCAGCAGCTTGGGACTAGCGGGAGTGGGGGAGACCCAGTACTTC. The chain is built from TRBV5-1 and TRBJ2-5, with TRBD2 matching 12 bases. The CDR3 contains 16 residues. The germline V gene has CDR1 SGHRS and CDR2 YFSETQ. After removal of 0 bases from V and 5 bases from J, the junction contained 5 bases not matched to a gene.

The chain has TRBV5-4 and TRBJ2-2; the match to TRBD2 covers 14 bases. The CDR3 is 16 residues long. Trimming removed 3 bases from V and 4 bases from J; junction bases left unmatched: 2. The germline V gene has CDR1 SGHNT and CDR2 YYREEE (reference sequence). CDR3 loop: CASSWGLAGATGELFF. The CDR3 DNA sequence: TGTGCCAGCAGCTGGGGACTAGCGGGAGCCACCGGGGAGCTGTTTTTT.

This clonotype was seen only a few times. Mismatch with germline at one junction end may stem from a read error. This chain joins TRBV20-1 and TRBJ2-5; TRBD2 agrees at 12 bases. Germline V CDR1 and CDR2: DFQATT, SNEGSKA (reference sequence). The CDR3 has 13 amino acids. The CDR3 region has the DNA TGCAGTCCTAGCGGGAGGGGGTTGGAGACCCAGTACTTC. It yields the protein CSPSGRGLETQYF.

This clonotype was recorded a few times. CDR3 sequence (DNA): TGTGCCAGCAGCTCGGAGGGTGAGCAGTTCTTC. Its translation: CASSSEGEQFF. This chain links TRBV7-8 with TRBJ2-1; TRBD2 is a possible D gene (6 bases). The CDR3 spans 11 residues. Germline values: CDR1 SGHVS, CDR2 FQNEAQ. Trimming took off 4 bases at V and 9 bases at J, with 7 bases between the two ends.

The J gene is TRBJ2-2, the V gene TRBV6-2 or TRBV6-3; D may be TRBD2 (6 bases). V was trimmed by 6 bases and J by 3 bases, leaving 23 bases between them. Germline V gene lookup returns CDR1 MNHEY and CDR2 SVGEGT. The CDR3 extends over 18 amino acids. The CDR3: CASSPGGGVPPDTGELFF. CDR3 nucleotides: TGTGCCAGCAGCCCAGGTGGAGGGGTCCCACCGGACACCGGGGAGCTGTTTTTT.

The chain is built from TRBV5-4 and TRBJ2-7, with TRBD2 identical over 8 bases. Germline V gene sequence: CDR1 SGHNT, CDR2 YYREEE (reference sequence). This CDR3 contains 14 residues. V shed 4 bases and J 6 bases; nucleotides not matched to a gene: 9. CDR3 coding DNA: TGTGCCAGCAGCACCCGACTAGCGCCGCTCGAGCAGTACTTC. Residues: CASSTRLAPLEQYF.

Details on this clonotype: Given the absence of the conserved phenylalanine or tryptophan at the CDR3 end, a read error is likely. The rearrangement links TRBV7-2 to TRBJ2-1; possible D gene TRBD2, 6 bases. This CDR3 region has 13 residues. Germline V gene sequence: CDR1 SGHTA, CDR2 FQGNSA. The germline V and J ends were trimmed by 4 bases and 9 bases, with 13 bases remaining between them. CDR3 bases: TGTGCCAGCAGCTGGGGGACTCCTGGTGAGCAGTTCATC. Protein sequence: CASSWGTPGEQFI.

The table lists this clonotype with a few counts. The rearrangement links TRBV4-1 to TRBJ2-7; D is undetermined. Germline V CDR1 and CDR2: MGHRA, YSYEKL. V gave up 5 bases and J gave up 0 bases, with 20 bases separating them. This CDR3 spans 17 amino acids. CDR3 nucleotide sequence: TGCGCCAGCAGCGCCGGCCCCTTGGGCCATAACTCCTACGAGCAGTACTTC. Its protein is CASSAGPLGHNSYEQYF.

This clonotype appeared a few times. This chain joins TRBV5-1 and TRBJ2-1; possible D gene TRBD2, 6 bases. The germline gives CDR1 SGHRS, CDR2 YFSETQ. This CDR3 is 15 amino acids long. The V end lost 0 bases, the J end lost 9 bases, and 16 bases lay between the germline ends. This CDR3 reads CASSLGVSGTGEQFF. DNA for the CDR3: TGCGCCAGCAGCTTGGGGGTTAGCGGAACTGGTGAGCAGTTCTTC.